A single sample is the source of the 29 T cell receptor beta chains below, sequenced in a study of T cells in Graves' hyperthyroidism and ophthalmopathy. RNA transcripts served as the template for amplifying TCR beta CDR3 regions. First-round RT-PCR targeting the TCR CDR3 was performed with the HTBI primer set. TCRdb recomputed calls from the multiplex PCR reads with MiXCR, one row per CDR3 protein. The data hold a few hundred thousand distinct CDR3 sequences, with approximately 15% observed a single time. Material: blood. These receptor sequences come from a woman aged 30 to 39 with Graves' hyperthyroidism that later progressed to Graves' ophthalmopathy.

This clonotype was seen many times. This sequence joins TRBV19 and TRBJ2-3, with 9 bases lining up with TRBD2. The CDR3 has 16 residues. V was pared by 6 bases and J by 0 bases, with 7 bases of the junction left unmatched. Germline CDR1 is LNHDA and CDR2 is SQIVND (reference sequence). The CDR3 sequence is CASSGRLAASTDTQYF. The CDR3 DNA reads as TGTGCCAGTAGCGGCAGACTAGCGGCTAGCACAGATACGCAGTATTTT. The variable domain in full, completed from reference TRBV19 and TRBJ2-3, reads DGGITQSPKYLFRKEGQNVTLSCEQNLNHDAMYWYRQDPGQGLRLIYYSQIVNDFQKGDIAEGYSVSREKKESFPLTVTSAQKNPTAFYLCASSGRLAASTDTQYFGPGTRLTVL.

Only a few counts were recorded for this clonotype. This rearrangement joins TRBV28 to TRBJ1-5; 8 bases match TRBD1. The ends lost 7 bases at V and 5 bases at J; junction bases unmatched: 13. Per the germline V gene, CDR1 is MDHEN and CDR2 is SYDVKM. The CDR3 is made up of 16 amino acids. This CDR3 is CASNFRGRGGDQPQHF. In DNA, the CDR3 is TGTGCCAGCAACTTCAGGGGGCGCGGAGGCGATCAGCCCCAGCATTTT.

In this sample, this clonotype turned up many times. This chain joins TRBV5-1 and TRBJ1-1; a weak D match, TRBD1 (5 bases). V lost 3 bases and J lost 3, with 12 bases in between. CDR1 SGHRS and CDR2 YFSETQ come from the germline V gene. The CDR3 extends over 14 amino acids. CDR3 protein: CASSSSSGDTEAFF. CDR3 sequence (DNA): TGCGCCAGCAGCTCGAGTTCGGGGGACACTGAAGCTTTCTTT.

In this sample, this clonotype turned up many times. This rearrangement joins TRBV30 to TRBJ1-4; D is undetermined. V lost 3 bases and J 8 bases, leaving 4 bases between the germline ends. The CDR3 is 10 residues long. Germline-derived CDR1 and CDR2 are GTSNPN and SVGIG (reference sequence). CDR3 residues: CAWRGEKLFF. The CDR3, as DNA: TGTGCCTGGAGGGGGGAAAAACTGTTTTTT.

This clonotype was detected ten times or more. This sequence joins TRBV7-9 and TRBJ2-5; D is uncertain. Germline V gene sequence: CDR1 SEHNR, CDR2 FQNEAQ (reference sequence). V dropped 4 bases and J dropped 5 bases, with 29 bases sitting between them. CDR3 length: 19 amino acids. CDR3 sequence (DNA): TGTGCCAGCAGCTCGCCGACCCACGCCAGAGGATCCCTCGGGGAGACCCAGTACTTC. Its translation is CASSSPTHARGSLGETQYF.

This clonotype was observed many times. The V gene is TRBV12-5, the J gene TRBJ2-1; TRBD2 aligns across 13 bases. The CDR3 covers 15 residues. CDR1 LGHNT and CDR2 FRNRAP come from the germline V gene. Trimming cost V 6 bases and J 5 bases; bases outside gene matches: 4. CDR3 in DNA: TGTGCTAGTGGATCTGGACTAGCGGGGGACAATGAGCAGTTCTTC. Its translation: CASGSGLAGDNEQFF.

The chain uses TRBV5-1 and TRBJ2-5; 10 bases line up with TRBD1. The J call may not be correct, given that the DNA end is closer to TRBJ2-1. The CDR3 has 14 residues. The germline gives CDR1 SGHRS, CDR2 YFSETQ. CDR3 nucleotides: TGCGCCAGCAGAACCGGGACAGGGGACGAGACCCAGTTCTTC. Its translation is CASRTGTGDETQFF.

This clonotype was observed a few times. In nucleotides, the CDR3 is TGTGCCAGCAGTTTTAGGGGTTGGATGCAGGACAGCCGAATGAACACTGAAGCTTTCTTT. Protein sequence: CASSFRGWMQDSRMNTEAFF. The rearrangement links TRBV12-3 or TRBV12-4 to TRBJ1-1; possibly TRBD1 for D (6 bases). The CDR3 consists of 20 residues. Trimming stripped 3 bases from V and 0 bases from J, with 26 bases between.

This sequence joins TRBV7-9 and TRBJ2-2, with 8 bases lining up with TRBD1. The V and J ends lost 3 bases and 2 bases, in that order; junction bases with no gene match: 5. This CDR3 has 16 residues. Germline loops: CDR1 SEHNR, CDR2 FQNEAQ (reference sequence). The CDR3 DNA reads as TGTGCCAGCAGCTTGGCCGCAGGGGGCAACACCGGGGAGCTGTTTTTT. The encoded protein is CASSLAAGGNTGELFF.

This clonotype was seen many times. The rearrangement links TRBV4-1 to TRBJ1-2; the D gene is possibly TRBD1 (5 bases). The germline CDR1 and CDR2 sequences are MGHRA and YSYEKL. This CDR3 has 16 amino acids. Trimming pared 2 bases from V and 7 bases from J, leaving 20 bases between. The CDR3 sequence is CASSQKGLGLGLGYTF. The CDR3 bases are TGCGCCAGCAGCCAAAAGGGGTTGGGGTTAGGCCTTGGCTACACCTTC.

In the case of this clonotype: Possible read error: a much larger clone is one base away. CDR3 amino acids: CTSSESLAGNEQFF. The CDR3 bases are TGCACCAGCAGTGAGTCTCTAGCGGGGAATGAGCAGTTCTTC. This chain links TRBV10-1 with TRBJ2-1; 9 bases align to TRBD2. Germline V CDR1 and CDR2: WNHNN, SYGVQD (reference sequence). This CDR3 is built from 14 residues.

This clonotype was detected many times. The chain employs TRBV11-3 and TRBJ2-5; no clear D. V lost 1 base and J 2 bases, leaving 14 bases between the germline ends. Germline loops: CDR1 SGHNT, CDR2 YENEEA. CDR3 length: 16 residues. CDR3 in amino acids: CASSLGGVGTQETQYF. The CDR3 nucleotides read TGTGCCAGCAGCTTAGGGGGTGTAGGAACTCAAGAGACCCAGTACTTC.

As to this clonotype: With a much larger clone just one base away, this may be a read error. The chain carries TRBV12-3 or TRBV12-4 and TRBJ2-4, with D possibly TRBD1 on 6 matching bases. The end of the DNA aligns better with TRBJ2-1, so the J call may be wrong. This CDR3 is built from 16 residues. The DNA for the CDR3 is TGTGCCAGCAACTGGGGTGGGGTGGGGGCCAAAAACATTCAGTTCTTC. It translates to CASNWGGVGAKNIQFF.

J is TRBJ2-5 and V is TRBV5-1; 7 nucleotides agree with TRBD2. The germline CDR1 and CDR2 sequences are SGHRS and YFSETQ. The CDR3 has 13 amino acids. Losses at the gene ends were 0 bases for V and 5 bases for J; bases not matched to a gene: 1. The CDR3 region has the DNA TGCGCCAGCAGCTTGGAAGCGGGGGAGACCCAGTACTTC. Its protein is CASSLEAGETQYF.

The chain combines TRBV7-9 with TRBJ2-2; D possibly matches TRBD1 or TRBD2 (5 bases each). The CDR3 runs 18 residues. Trimming took off 4 bases at V and 2 bases at J, with 20 bases between the two ends. The germline V gene has CDR1 SEHNR and CDR2 FQNEAQ (reference sequence). DNA of the CDR3: TGTGCCAGCAGCTCCAGGGACGTAGCGCCGCCCAACACCGGGGAGCTGTTTTTT. It encodes CASSSRDVAPPNTGELFF.

The chain couples TRBV20-1 to TRBJ2-4; no clear D gene. Trimming shortened V by 1 base and J by 12 bases, and 19 bases separated the two germline ends. Germline lookup yields CDR1 DFQATT and CDR2 SNEGSKA (reference sequence). The CDR3 length is 14 residues. The CDR3 here is CSARVISGDRHQYF. The CDR3 DNA follows: TGCAGTGCTAGAGTCATCAGTGGGGATAGGCATCAGTACTTC.

This clonotype was counted a few times. The rearrangement uses TRBV29-1 and TRBJ2-5; D assignment may be TRBD1 or TRBD2 (6 bases each). V lost 8 bases to trimming and J lost 4 bases, with 20 bases between them. The germline V gene has CDR1 SQVTM and CDR2 ANQGSEA. The CDR3 totals 14 residues. CDR3 residues: CSPLGGSLGETQYF. DNA for the CDR3: TGCAGCCCACTCGGGGGCTCGCTAGGAGAGACCCAGTACTTC.

This clonotype was recorded at least ten times. The chain's CDR3 is CASSPGTGYETQYF. The CDR3 DNA follows: TGTGCCAGCAGCCCCGGGACAGGGTACGAGACCCAGTACTTC. The chain joins TRBV11-3 to TRBJ2-5; TRBD1 matches at 9 bases. Germline V lookup: CDR1 SGHNT, CDR2 YENEEA. Unmatched junction bases numbered 6, after V lost 5 bases and J lost 5 bases. CDR3 length: 14 residues. Drawing the rest from reference TRBV11-3 and TRBJ2-5, the complete variable domain is EAGVVQSPRYKIIEKKQPVAFWCNPISGHNTLYWYLQNLGQGPELLIRYENEEAVDDSQLPKDRFSAERLKGVDSTLKIQPAELGDSAVYLCASSPGTGYETQYFGPGTRLLVL.

This clonotype was counted ten times or more. The rearrangement links TRBV7-9 to TRBJ1-4, with TRBD1 identical over 11 bases. The CDR3 extends over 15 amino acids. From germline, CDR1 is SEHNR and CDR2 FQNEAQ (reference sequence). V lost 5 bases to trimming and J lost 5 bases; unmatched junction nucleotides: 4. The CDR3 DNA is TGTGCCAGCAGCCCCCGGGACAGGGGGAATGAAAAACTGTTTTTT. It codes for CASSPRDRGNEKLFF.

This clonotype was observed at least ten times. J is TRBJ2-5 and V is TRBV15; TRBD1 matches 7 bases. V lost 3 bases and J lost 5; bases outside the gene matches: 9. Germline CDR1 and CDR2: LNHNV and YYDKDF (reference sequence). The CDR3 sequence is 15 residues long. The chain's CDR3 is CATSRGTTGMETQYF. The CDR3 DNA reads as TGTGCCACCAGCAGGGGCACGACAGGGATGGAGACCCAGTACTTC. The variable domain in full, completed from reference TRBV15 and TRBJ2-5, reads DAMVIQNPRYQVTQFGKPVTLSCSQTLNHNVMYWYQQKSSQAPKLLFHYYDKDFNNEADTPDNFQSRRPNTSFCFLDIRSPGLGDTAMYLCATSRGTTGMETQYFGPGTRLLVL.

In its sample, this clonotype was seen many times. The V and J genes are TRBV6-1 and TRBJ2-7, with 9 bases aligning to TRBD1. V shed 6 bases, J shed 6 bases, and the junction held 6 bases outside the gene matches. The CDR3 loop spans 13 amino acids. Germline assignment: CDR1 MNHNS and CDR2 SASEGT. CDR3 loop: CASRESTGGEQYF. CDR3 coding DNA: TGTGCCAGCAGGGAATCGACAGGGGGCGAGCAGTACTTC.

The sample holds many counts of this clonotype. The chain has TRBV3-1 and TRBJ2-3; 8 positions match TRBD1. With 6 bases clipped from V and 6 bases from J, the junction kept 8 bases outside the gene matches. The germline V gene encodes CDR1 LGHDT and CDR2 YNNKEL (reference sequence). The CDR3 loop spans 14 amino acids. In DNA, the CDR3 is TGTGCCAGCAGTCGGACAGGGTTAGGGGATACGCAGTATTTT. Its translation: CASSRTGLGDTQYF.

V and J are TRBV7-9 and TRBJ2-4; 8 bases are shared with TRBD1. CDR1 is SEHNR, CDR2 FQNEAQ, per germline (reference sequence). The CDR3 length is 15 residues. V dropped 5 bases and J dropped 7; count of bases not matched to a gene: 10. CDR3 DNA: TGTGCCAGCAGCCCAGTGGACAGGGTGTCCAACATTCAGTACTTC. Protein sequence: CASSPVDRVSNIQYF. Full variable domain (rest looked up from reference TRBV7-9 and TRBJ2-4): DTGVSQNPRHKITKRGQNVTFRCDPISEHNRLYWYRQTLGQGPEFLTYFQNEAQLEKSRLLSDRFSAERPKGSFSTLEIQRTEQGDSAMYLCASSPVDRVSNIQYFGAGTRLSVL.

This clonotype was detected ten times or more. The genes are TRBV6-1 and TRBJ2-5; 9 bases agree with TRBD1. CDR1 MNHNS and CDR2 SASEGT come from the germline V gene. V dropped 7 bases and J dropped 6; count of bases not matched to a gene: 9. This CDR3 contains 14 residues. The CDR3 bases are TGTGCCAGCACCGATCCGGGACAGGGAAAGACCCAGTACTTC. It translates to CASTDPGQGKTQYF.

V is TRBV28 and J is TRBJ2-1, with 11 bases fitting TRBD2. Losses at the gene ends were 4 bases for V and 0 bases for J; bases not matched to a gene: 5. Germline CDR1 and CDR2: MDHEN and SYDVKM. This CDR3 region has 17 residues. The CDR3 sequence: CASSSSSGGSSYNEQFF. CDR3 DNA: TGTGCCAGCAGTTCGTCTAGCGGGGGGAGCTCCTACAATGAGCAGTTCTTC.

This clonotype came up many times. The rearrangement uses TRBV27 and TRBJ1-4; 7 bases map to TRBD1. The germline V gene has CDR1 MNHEY and CDR2 SMNVEV (reference sequence). J lost 8 bases, V lost 10 bases, and 13 bases had no gene match. The CDR3 spans 14 residues. The CDR3 sequence: CATKPDRVREKLFF. The CDR3 DNA sequence: TGTGCCACCAAGCCCGACAGGGTTCGGGAAAAACTGTTTTTT.

With regard to this clonotype: Since a much larger clone is just one base distant, this may be a read error. This chain uses TRBV7-9 with TRBJ2-7; possible D gene TRBD2, 6 bases. The DNA end lines up better with TRBJ2-1; the J call may be wrong. Germline CDR1 and CDR2: SEHNR and FQNEAQ (reference sequence). The CDR3 contains 14 residues. For the CDR3, the DNA is TGTGCCAGCAGCTTAGGGGACTCCGCCTACGAGCAGTTCTTC. This translates into CASSLGDSAYEQFF.

The rearrangement links TRBV19 to TRBJ2-3; D is uncertain. V lost 4 bases and J 4 bases, leaving 12 bases between the germline ends. The CDR3 extends over 14 amino acids. The germline V gene has CDR1 LNHDA and CDR2 SQIVND (reference sequence). The CDR3 DNA reads TGTGCCAGTAGTAGTACTCCGAGGTCAGATACGCAGTATTTT. Its protein is CASSSTPRSDTQYF.

This clonotype was detected ten times or more. V is TRBV28 and J is TRBJ2-1; TRBD1 might be the D (5 bases). The CDR3 spans 13 residues. The V and J ends lost 7 bases and 7 bases respectively, with 14 bases between them. The V gene's germline CDR1 is MDHEN and CDR2 SYDVKM. The CDR3 loop reads CASTLPQGNEQFF. CDR3 DNA sequence: TGTGCCAGCACCCTTCCCCAGGGAAATGAGCAGTTCTTC. Based on the CDR3 plus reference TRBV28 and TRBJ2-1, the full variable domain is DVKVTQSSRYLVKRTGEKVFLECVQDMDHENMFWYRQDPGLGLRLIYFSYDVKMKEKGDIPEGYSVSREKKERFSLILESASTNQTSMYLCASTLPQGNEQFFGPGTRLTVL.